This is a list of T cell receptor beta chains from one sample in a study of T cell repertoires in cytomegalovirus infection. TCRdb reprocessed the reads with MiXCR, giving one entry per CDR3 protein. The sample lists some 440,000 distinct CDR3 sequences, roughly 30% occurring once. Sequenced sample: PBMCs. The source is a human donor in good health (CMV status not recorded). Some clones in this sample may be carry-over from other donors' samples. The conserved cysteine and the conserved F or W are not part of the CDR3 here. The order of the fields is J gene, clone size, V gene, CDR3 protein. Part of the rows lack a size; the others show once, few, many or a class for expanded clones.

TRBJ2-7 few TRBV6-5 ASKAPGENYEQY
TRBJ2-3 . TRBV7-2 ASGRSGGGADTQY
TRBJ1-1 . TRBV20-1 SARGQAMPRGQAF
TRBJ2-7 many TRBV12-3/TRBV12-4 ASSLGRASATDEQY
TRBJ1-2 . TRBV6-5 ASSNIRTGGGYGYT
TRBJ2-1 . TRBV5-4 ASSLPSVNSYNEQF
TRBJ2-5 many TRBV7-2 ASSSRQGARGQETQY
TRBJ1-1 . TRBV12-3/TRBV12-4 ASSLLGDKAF
TRBJ1-5 . TRBV20-1 SATSNQPQH
TRBJ1-1 . TRBV5-1 ASSLVAGSNTEAF
TRBJ2-1 many TRBV2 ASSDREGRNEQF
TRBJ2-1 . TRBV11-2 ASSIELAGGRTEQF
TRBJ2-4 . TRBV20-1 SARGTGEYFKNIQY
TRBJ1-2 many TRBV20-1 SAPRGGLGYT
TRBJ1-3 once TRBV4-1 ASSPRDIRNTIY
TRBJ1-2 . TRBV12-3/TRBV12-4 ASSRERYGYN
TRBJ2-3 few TRBV20-1 SARVTGGRSDTQY
TRBJ2-6 . TRBV7-2 ASRVSGGAFSGANVLT
TRBJ2-7 . TRBV4-1 ASSQPASGGPYEQY
TRBJ1-2 . TRBV28 ASSLRDRDGYT
TRBJ2-5 . TRBV7-6 ALSFSGILLTQS
TRBJ1-1 . TRBV19 ASKTGGDHEAF